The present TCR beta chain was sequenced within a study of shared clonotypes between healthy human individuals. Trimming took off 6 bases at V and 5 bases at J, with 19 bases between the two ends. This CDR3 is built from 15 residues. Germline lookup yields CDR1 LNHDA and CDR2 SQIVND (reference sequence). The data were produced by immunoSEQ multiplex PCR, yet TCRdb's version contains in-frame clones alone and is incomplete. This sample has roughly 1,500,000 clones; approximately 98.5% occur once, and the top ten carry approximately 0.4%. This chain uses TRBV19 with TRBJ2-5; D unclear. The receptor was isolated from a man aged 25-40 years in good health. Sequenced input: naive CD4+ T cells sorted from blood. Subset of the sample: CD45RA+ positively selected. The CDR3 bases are TGTGCCAGTAGCTCCCGAGGTGGGGTTTTGGAGACCCAGTACTTC. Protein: CASSSRGGVLETQYF.